The clone carrying this TCR beta chain was observed a handful of times. The record originates from a study of blood T cell repertoires in COVID-19. Study overall: COVID-19 samples collected from the United States, Italy and Spain covered acute and convalescent phases. In each case, the material was cDNA or gDNA derived from T cells, B-cell-depleted T cells, or PBMCs.

Per the study methods: Reference gene primer amplification in the assay estimated nucleated cell counts. Here immunoSEQ multiplex PCR was the method, and the copy in TCRdb shows in-frame clones only, minus some. That table supplies the V and J calls and clone size; D and trimming were determined from the DNA. The table has about 230,000 clones, more than 80% seen once; the top ten hold roughly 1.3%. Seattle researchers signed up patients amid active infection and tracked them longitudinally. CDR3 length equals 14 residues. V lost 5 bases, J lost 3 bases, and 13 bases lay in between. The germline V gene encodes CDR1 LGHDT and CDR2 YNNKEL (reference sequence).

The source is a young woman with COVID-19, enrolled during active disease. The rearrangement joins TRBV3-1 (or the pseudogene TRBV3-2) to TRBJ1-1; tentatively, D is TRBD1 (5 bases). Sequenced input: peripheral blood. This CDR3 is CASSWGRGDTEAFF. The CDR3, as DNA: TGTGCCAGCAGCTGGGGCCGAGGTGACACTGAAGCTTTCTTT.